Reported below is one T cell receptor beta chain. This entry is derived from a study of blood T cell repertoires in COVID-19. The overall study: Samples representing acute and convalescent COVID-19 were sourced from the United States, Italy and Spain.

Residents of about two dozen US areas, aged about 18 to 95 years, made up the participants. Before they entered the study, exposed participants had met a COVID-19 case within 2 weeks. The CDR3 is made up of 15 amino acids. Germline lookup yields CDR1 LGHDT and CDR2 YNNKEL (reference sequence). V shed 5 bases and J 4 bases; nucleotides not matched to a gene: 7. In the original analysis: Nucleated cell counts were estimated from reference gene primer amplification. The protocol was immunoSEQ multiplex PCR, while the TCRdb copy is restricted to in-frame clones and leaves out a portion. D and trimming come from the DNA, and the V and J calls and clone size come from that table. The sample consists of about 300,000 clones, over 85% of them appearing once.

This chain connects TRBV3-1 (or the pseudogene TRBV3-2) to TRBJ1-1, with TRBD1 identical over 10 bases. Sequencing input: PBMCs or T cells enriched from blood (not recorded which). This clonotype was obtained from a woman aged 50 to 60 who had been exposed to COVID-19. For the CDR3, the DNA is TGTGCCAGCAGCTCATTGACAGGGGGCACCACTGAAGCTTTCTTT. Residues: CASSSLTGGTTEAFF.